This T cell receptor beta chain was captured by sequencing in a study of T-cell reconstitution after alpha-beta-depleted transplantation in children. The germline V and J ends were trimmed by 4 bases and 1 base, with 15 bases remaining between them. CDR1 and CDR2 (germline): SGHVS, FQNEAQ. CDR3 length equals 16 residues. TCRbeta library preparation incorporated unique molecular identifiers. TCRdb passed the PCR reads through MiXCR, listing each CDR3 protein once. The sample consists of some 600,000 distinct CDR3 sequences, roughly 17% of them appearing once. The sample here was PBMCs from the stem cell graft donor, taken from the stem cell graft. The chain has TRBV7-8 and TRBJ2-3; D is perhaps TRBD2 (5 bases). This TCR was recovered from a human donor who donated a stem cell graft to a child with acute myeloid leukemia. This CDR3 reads CASSSSRARGTDTQYF. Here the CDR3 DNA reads TGTGCCAGCAGCTCGAGCCGGGCGAGGGGCACAGATACGCAGTATTTT. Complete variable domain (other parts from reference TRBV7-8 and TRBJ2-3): GAGVSQSPRYKVAKRGQDVALRCDPISGHVSLFWYQQALGQGPEFLTYFQNEAQLDKSGLPSDRFFAERPEGSVSTLKIQRTQQEDSAVYLCASSSSRARGTDTQYFGPGTRLTVL.